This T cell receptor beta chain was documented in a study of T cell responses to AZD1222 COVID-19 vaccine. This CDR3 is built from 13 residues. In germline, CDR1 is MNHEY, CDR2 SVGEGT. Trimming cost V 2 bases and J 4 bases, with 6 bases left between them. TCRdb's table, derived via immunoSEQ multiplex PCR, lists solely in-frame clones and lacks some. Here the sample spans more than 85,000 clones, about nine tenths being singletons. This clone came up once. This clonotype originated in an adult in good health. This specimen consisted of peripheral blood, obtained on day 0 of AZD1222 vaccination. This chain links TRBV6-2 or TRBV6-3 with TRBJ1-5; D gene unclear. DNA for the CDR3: TGTGCCAGCAGTTACGAGGGAAATCAGCCCCAGCATTTT. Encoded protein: CASSYEGNQPQHF.